This T cell receptor (beta chain) was sequenced in a study of blood T cell repertoires in COVID-19. Overall study: Acute and convalescent COVID-19 samples came from the United States, Italy and Spain. Sample material is recorded as cDNA or gDNA derived from T cells, B-cell-depleted T cells, or PBMCs.

This CDR3 region has 14 residues. V shed 6 bases, J shed 4 bases, and the junction held 10 bases outside the gene matches. The germline V gene has CDR1 SQVTM and CDR2 ANQGSEA. Per the original methods: Cell counts per sample came from amplifying reference gene primers. Profiling relied on immunoSEQ multiplex PCR, and the TCRdb table lists in-frame clones only, not all of them. V, J and clone size reflect that table, while D and trimming were determined from the DNA. Among tens of thousands of clones, around 86% were seen once, and the ten largest hold roughly 30%. Sample: peripheral blood. The sequence came from a man aged 45-65 years with active or convalescent COVID-19. This chain connects TRBV29-1 to TRBJ2-5; 8 bases match TRBD1. CDR3 sequence: CSVTRTGTTETQYF. The DNA for the CDR3 is TGCAGCGTGACCCGGACAGGGACGACAGAGACCCAGTACTTC.